Reported below is one TCR beta chain. This sample is part of a study of cytomegalovirus exposure and HLA in healthy donors. Germline V CDR1 and CDR2: SGHAT, FQNNGV. This CDR3 spans 15 amino acids. Trimming shortened V by 8 bases and J by 0 bases, and 14 bases separated the two germline ends. The primer mix had 60 Vbeta and 13 Jbeta primers. Repertoires were generated with immunoSEQ multiplex PCR, while TCRdb's copy carries only in-frame clones and drops some. The sample lists roughly 97,000 clones; 81% were seen once. The sequenced material came from PBMCs. The V gene is TRBV11-2, the J gene TRBJ2-1, with D tentatively TRBD1 (5 bases). The TCR sequence derives from a man aged 35-49 years in good health and CMV-seropositive. As DNA, the CDR3 is TGTGCCAGCTCCCGACACGACAGCTCCTACAATGAGCAGTTCTTC. Protein: CASSRHDSSYNEQFF.